The sequence of this T cell receptor (beta chain) was determined in a study of blood T cell repertoires in COVID-19. Whole-study context: Specimens from acute and convalescent COVID-19 originated in the United States, Italy and Spain. From T cells, B-cell-depleted T cells, or PBMCs came the material, which was cDNA or gDNA.

Per the study methods: Amplification of reference gene primers was used by the study to estimate nucleated cell counts. The table came from immunoSEQ multiplex PCR; TCRdb's copy has only in-frame clones and leaves some out. Clone size and V and J calls were adopted from that table, with D and trimming inferred from the DNA. The sample yields 150,000 to 200,000 clones, roughly 81% seen once. The CDR3 covers 13 residues. Germline V gene data show CDR1 as MDHEN and CDR2 as SYDVKM. Trimming removed 10 bases at V and 3 bases at J, with 16 bases between. The Seattle patients joined while their infection was active and were tracked longitudinally afterward.

The rearrangement joins TRBV28 to TRBJ2-7, with D possibly matching TRBD1 (5 bases). The specimen was peripheral blood. The sequence came from an elderly woman with COVID-19, enrolled during active disease. The CDR3 loop reads CATGSGQSYEQYF. The CDR3 DNA reads as TGTGCCACCGGTTCAGGGCAGAGCTACGAGCAGTACTTC.